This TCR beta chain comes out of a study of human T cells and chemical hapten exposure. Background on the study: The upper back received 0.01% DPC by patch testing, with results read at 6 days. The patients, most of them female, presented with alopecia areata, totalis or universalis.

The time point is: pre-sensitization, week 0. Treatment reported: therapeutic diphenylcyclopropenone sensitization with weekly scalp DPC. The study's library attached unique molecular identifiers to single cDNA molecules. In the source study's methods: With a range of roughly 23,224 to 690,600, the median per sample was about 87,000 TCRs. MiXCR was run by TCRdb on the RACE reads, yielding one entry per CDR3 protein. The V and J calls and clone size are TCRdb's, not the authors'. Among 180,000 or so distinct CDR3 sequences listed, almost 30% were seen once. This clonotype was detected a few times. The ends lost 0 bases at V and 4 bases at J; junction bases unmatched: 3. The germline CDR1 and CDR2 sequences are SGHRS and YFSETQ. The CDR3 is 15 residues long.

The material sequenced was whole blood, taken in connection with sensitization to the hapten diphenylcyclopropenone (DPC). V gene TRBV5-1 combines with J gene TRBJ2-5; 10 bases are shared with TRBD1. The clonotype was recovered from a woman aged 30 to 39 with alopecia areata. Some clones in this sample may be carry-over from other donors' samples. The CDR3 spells CASSLVGDRGETQYF. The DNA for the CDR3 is TGCGCCAGCAGCTTGGTCGGGGACAGGGGAGAGACCCAGTACTTC.